This T cell receptor beta chain was observed in a study of cytomegalovirus exposure and HLA in healthy donors. Overall study results and limits: Analyses of presence and absence presupposed an approximately uniform sequencing depth across donors. Sequencing artifact likely explains a cluster of highly shared sequence variants.

With 60 Vbeta and 13 Jbeta primers, the PCR was carried out. Only in-frame clones appear in the TCRdb table, and some are missing; sequencing was by immunoSEQ multiplex PCR. This table has some 150,000 clones, roughly 80% appearing once. Germline-derived CDR1 and CDR2 are SEHNR and FQNEAQ (reference sequence). The CDR3 runs 14 residues. The V end was cut by 2 bases, the J end by 4 bases, with 11 bases between. As for this clone: The target antigen is unknown.

Sequenced sample: PBMCs. The sequence came from a man aged 35 to 55 in good health and CMV-seropositive. The chain is built from TRBV7-9 and TRBJ2-5, with a possible D match to TRBD2 (6 bases). The CDR3 sequence: CASSLWGVSETQYF. CDR3 sequence (DNA): TGTGCCAGCAGCTTATGGGGGGTTTCAGAGACCCAGTACTTC.